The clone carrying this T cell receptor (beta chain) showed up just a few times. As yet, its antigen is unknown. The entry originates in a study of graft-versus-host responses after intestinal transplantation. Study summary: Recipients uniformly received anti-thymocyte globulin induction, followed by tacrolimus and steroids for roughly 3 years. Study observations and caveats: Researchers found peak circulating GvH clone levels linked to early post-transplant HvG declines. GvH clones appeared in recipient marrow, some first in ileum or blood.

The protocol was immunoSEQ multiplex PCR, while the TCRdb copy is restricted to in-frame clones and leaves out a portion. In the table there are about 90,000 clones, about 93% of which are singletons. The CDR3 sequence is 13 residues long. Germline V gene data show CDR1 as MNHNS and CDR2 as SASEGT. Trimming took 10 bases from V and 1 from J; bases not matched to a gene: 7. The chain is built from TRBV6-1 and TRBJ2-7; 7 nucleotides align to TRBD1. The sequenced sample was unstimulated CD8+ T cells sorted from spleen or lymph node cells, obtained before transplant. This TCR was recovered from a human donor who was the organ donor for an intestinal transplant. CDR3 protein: CAIWTGGSYEQYF. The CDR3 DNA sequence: TGTGCCATCTGGACAGGCGGATCCTACGAGCAGTACTTC.